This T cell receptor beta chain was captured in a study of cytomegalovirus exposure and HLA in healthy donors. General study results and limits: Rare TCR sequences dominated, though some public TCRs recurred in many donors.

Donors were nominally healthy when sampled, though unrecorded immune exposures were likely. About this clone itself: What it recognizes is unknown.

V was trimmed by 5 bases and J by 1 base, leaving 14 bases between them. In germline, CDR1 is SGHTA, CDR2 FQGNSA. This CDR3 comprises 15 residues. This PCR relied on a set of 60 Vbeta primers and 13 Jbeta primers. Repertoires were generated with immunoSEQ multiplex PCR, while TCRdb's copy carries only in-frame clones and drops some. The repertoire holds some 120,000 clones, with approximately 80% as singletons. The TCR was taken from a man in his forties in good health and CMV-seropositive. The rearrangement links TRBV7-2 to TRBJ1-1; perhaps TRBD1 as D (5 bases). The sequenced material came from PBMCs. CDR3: CASSRFGAENTEAFF. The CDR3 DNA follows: TGTGCCAGCAGCCGATTTGGGGCCGAGAACACTGAAGCTTTCTTT.